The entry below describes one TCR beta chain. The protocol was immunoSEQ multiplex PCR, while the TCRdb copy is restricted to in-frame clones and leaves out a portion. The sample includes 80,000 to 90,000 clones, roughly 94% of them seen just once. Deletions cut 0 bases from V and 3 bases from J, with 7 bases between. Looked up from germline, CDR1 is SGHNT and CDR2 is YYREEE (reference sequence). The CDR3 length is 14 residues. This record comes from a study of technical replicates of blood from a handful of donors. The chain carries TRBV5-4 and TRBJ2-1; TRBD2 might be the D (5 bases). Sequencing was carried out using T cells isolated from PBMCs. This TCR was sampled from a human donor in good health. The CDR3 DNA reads TGTGCCAGCAGCTTGGCCGGGGACTACAATGAGCAGTTCTTC. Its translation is CASSLAGDYNEQFF. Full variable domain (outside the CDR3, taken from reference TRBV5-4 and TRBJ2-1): ETGVTQSPTHLIKTRGQQVTLRCSSQSGHNTVSWYQQALGQGPQFIFQYYREEENGRGNFPPRFSGLQFPNYSSELNVNALELDDSALYLCASSLAGDYNEQFFGPGTRLTVL.